This passage covers 15 T cell receptor beta chains from one sample sequenced in a study of cytomegalovirus exposure and HLA in healthy donors. 13 Jbeta primers and 60 Vbeta primers were used for the PCR. Repertoires were generated with immunoSEQ multiplex PCR, while TCRdb's copy carries only in-frame clones and drops some. The sample records some 100,000 clones, about four fifths being singletons. The sample was PBMCs. The receptors come from a female donor in good health and CMV-seropositive.

This CDR3 reads CASRPSMTGDTGELFF. CDR3 nucleotide sequence: TGTGCCAGCAGGCCTAGCATGACGGGTGACACCGGGGAGCTGTTTTTT. The rearrangement joins TRBV7-9 to TRBJ2-2; D possibly corresponds to TRBD2 (5 bases). Trimming cost V 6 bases and J 3 bases, with 17 bases left between them. The CDR3 runs 16 residues. Germline loops: CDR1 SEHNR, CDR2 FQNEAQ (reference sequence).

This chain's CDR3 is CASSGQGVNQPQHF. The CDR3 DNA follows: TGTGCCAGCAGCGGACAGGGGGTCAATCAGCCCCAGCATTTT. V usage is TRBV6-5 and J usage is TRBJ1-5; 10 bases fit TRBD1. Germline V gene lookup returns CDR1 MNHEY and CDR2 SVGAGI. With 6 bases clipped from V and 3 bases from J, the junction kept 2 bases outside the gene matches. CDR3 size: 14 residues.

The chain joins TRBV29-1 to TRBJ1-6, with a possible D match to TRBD1 (5 bases). V lost 4 bases and J lost 8, with 12 bases in between. The germline V gene encodes CDR1 SQVTM and CDR2 ANQGSEA. The CDR3 loop spans 13 amino acids. CDR3 coding DNA: TGCAGCGTTGCCGCGGGGGTCGATTCACCCCTCCACTTT. Translating gives CSVAAGVDSPLHF.

The rearrangement joins TRBV6-1 to TRBJ1-1; tentative D call: TRBD1 (5 bases). Germline V CDR1 and CDR2: MNHNS, SASEGT. V gave up 6 bases and J gave up 1 base, with 12 bases separating them. The CDR3 sequence is 14 residues long. The CDR3 reads CASRLGRGNTEAFF. CDR3 coding DNA: TGTGCCAGCAGGCTGGGGAGGGGGAACACTGAAGCTTTCTTT.

This clone came up a few times. This sequence joins TRBV6-6 and TRBJ2-7, with D perhaps matching TRBD1 (6 bases). This CDR3 has 11 residues. Germline V lookup: CDR1 MNHNY, CDR2 SVGAGI (reference sequence). V lost 5 bases to trimming and J lost 6 bases, with 8 bases between them. The CDR3 loop reads CASSPRGEQYF. The CDR3 DNA follows: TGTGCCAGCAGTCCCAGGGGCGAGCAGTACTTC.

The chain is built from TRBV19 and TRBJ1-1; D is undetermined. Trimming took 5 bases from V and 5 from J, leaving 6 bases between them. The CDR3 has 11 residues. Germline CDR1 LNHDA, CDR2 SQIVND (reference sequence). The CDR3, as DNA: TGTGCCAGTAGTCAGTTTACTGAAGCTTTCTTT. Its protein is CASSQFTEAFF.

This clone was seen only a few times. The chain joins TRBV5-1 to TRBJ2-1, with D perhaps matching TRBD2 (6 bases). CDR3 length: 16 amino acids. CDR1 SGHRS and CDR2 YFSETQ come from the germline V gene. Deletions cut 4 bases from V and 8 bases from J, with 22 bases between. CDR3 nucleotide sequence: TGCGCCAGCAGCAAACCGGACGGGGCCGGGGAGGATGAGCAGTTCTTC. Translation: CASSKPDGAGEDEQFF.

The chain couples TRBV6-1 to TRBJ2-1; 10 nucleotides match TRBD1. The ends lost 9 bases at V and 12 bases at J; junction bases unmatched: 11. Germline CDR1 and CDR2: MNHNS and SASEGT. CDR3 length equals 13 residues. CDR3 residues: CASSGQGPMGQFF. The CDR3 region has the DNA TGTGCCAGTTCGGGACAGGGGCCCATGGGGCAGTTCTTC.

This chain links TRBV29-1 with TRBJ1-1; D uncertain. V lost 3 bases to trimming and J lost 1 base, with 12 bases between them. The CDR3 is 14 amino acids. CDR1 and CDR2 from the germline V gene are SQVTM and ANQGSEA. CDR3 sequence (DNA): TGCAGCGTTGAGGCGCGGGGAAGGAACACTGAAGCTTTCTTT. It yields the protein CSVEARGRNTEAFF.

Concerning this clone itself: The junction shows a germline mismatch at one end, possibly a read error. V and J are TRBV7-9 and TRBJ1-3; D unclear. The CDR3 has 17 residues. The germline V gene has CDR1 SEHNR and CDR2 FQNEAQ (reference sequence). Written as DNA, the CDR3 is TGTTCCAGCAGCTTAGAATCTAGGCGGTCCTCTGGAAACACCATATATTTT. Protein product: CSSSLESRRSSGNTIYF.

CDR3 coding DNA: TGTGCCAGCAGCTTCCGGGGGGCGGTTGGGGGTCCAGAGACCCAGTACTTC. This encodes CASSFRGAVGGPETQYF. The rearrangement uses TRBV5-5 and TRBJ2-5; perhaps TRBD2 as D (7 bases). Trimming left V 2 bases short and J 4 bases short, with 21 bases between. CDR3 size: 17 residues. Germline CDR1 and CDR2: SGHKS and YYEKEE (reference sequence). Filled out from reference TRBV5-5 and TRBJ2-5, the complete variable domain reads DAGVTQSPTHLIKTRGQQVTLRCSPISGHKSVSWYQQVLGQGPQFIFQYYEKEERGRGNFPDRFSARQFPNYSSELNVNALLLGDSALYLCASSFRGAVGGPETQYFGPGTRLLVL.

As to this clone: One junction end disagrees with the germline gene, perhaps due to a read error. The chain is built from TRBV2 and TRBJ2-4; TRBD1 is a possible D gene (5 bases). This CDR3 has 16 residues. From germline, CDR1 is SNHLY and CDR2 FYNNEI. The CDR3 DNA follows: TGTGCCAGCAGTCAAACCAGGGATAGAGCCAAAAACAGTCAGTACTTC. Protein sequence: CASSQTRDRAKNSQYF.

The chain uses TRBV30 and TRBJ2-1; TRBD2 matches 8 bases. Trimming removed 2 bases from V and 10 bases from J; junction bases left unmatched: 4. The CDR3 consists of 12 residues. CDR1 is GTSNPN and CDR2 is SVGIG in the germline V gene (reference sequence). The CDR3 here is CAWSRGGGEQFF. CDR3 nucleotides: TGTGCCTGGAGTCGGGGCGGGGGGGAGCAGTTCTTC.

The chain uses TRBV30 and TRBJ2-3, with 8 nucleotides matching TRBD1. J gave up 1 base and V 3 bases, and 6 bases lay outside the gene matches. The CDR3 consists of 15 residues. CDR1 is GTSNPN, CDR2 SVGIG, per germline (reference sequence). This CDR3 reads CAWSPDRAGTDTQYF. CDR3 bases: TGTGCCTGGAGCCCGGACAGGGCCGGCACAGATACGCAGTATTTT.

This clone showed up just a few times. The chain carries TRBV27 and TRBJ2-6; D possibly corresponds to TRBD1 (5 bases). In germline, CDR1 is MNHEY, CDR2 SMNVEV (reference sequence). V dropped 1 base and J dropped 0 bases, with 7 bases sitting between them. The CDR3 runs to 16 residues. CDR3 sequence reads: CASSLWGSSGANVLTF. For the CDR3, the DNA is TGTGCCAGCAGTTTATGGGGCAGCTCTGGGGCCAACGTCCTGACTTTC.